This T cell receptor beta chain was documented in a study of blood T cells in healthy people across ages. Study information: Roughly one uniquely barcoded beta molecule per two T cells was captured. Notes on the study in general: Strong correlation existed between TCR beta diversity and naive T cell percentage.

The second PCR ran roughly 6 to 11 cycles with a sample-barcoded 5' primer and J-beta primers. TCRdb redid the calling of the 5' RACE reads with MiXCR, one entry per CDR3 protein. The repertoire holds around 900,000 distinct CDR3 sequences, with 29% as singletons. This clonotype was detected ten times or more. The antigen remains unidentified. V lost 7 bases to trimming and J lost 6 bases; unmatched junction nucleotides: 7. Germline V lookup: CDR1 SQVTM, CDR2 ANQGSEA. This CDR3 spans 13 amino acids. The genes are TRBV29-1 and TRBJ1-2, with 11 positions matching TRBD1. Material: blood. The origin of this receptor is a woman of 80 years or more in good health. The CDR3 DNA is TGCAGCGACGGTGGACAGGGGGCGCATGGCTACACCTTC. Residues: CSDGGQGAHGYTF.